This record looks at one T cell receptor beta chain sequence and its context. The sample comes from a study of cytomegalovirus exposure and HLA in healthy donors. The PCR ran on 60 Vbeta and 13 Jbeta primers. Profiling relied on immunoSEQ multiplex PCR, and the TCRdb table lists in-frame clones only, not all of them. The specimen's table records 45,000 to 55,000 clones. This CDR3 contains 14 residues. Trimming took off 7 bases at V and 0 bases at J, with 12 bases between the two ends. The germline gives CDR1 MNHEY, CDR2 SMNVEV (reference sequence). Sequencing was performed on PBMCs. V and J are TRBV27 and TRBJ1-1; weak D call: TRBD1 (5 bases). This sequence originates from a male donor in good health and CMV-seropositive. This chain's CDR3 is CASKGTGMNTEAFF. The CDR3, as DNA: TGTGCCAGCAAAGGAACAGGAATGAACACTGAAGCTTTCTTT.